Presented here are 32 T cell receptor beta chains from one specimen sequenced in a study of neurological immune-mediated disorders. TCRdb independently ran MiXCR on the 5' RACE reads; one entry per CDR3 protein. This sample has fewer than 20,000 distinct CDR3 sequences; 3% to 4.5% occur once, and the top ten carry around 21%. Specimen: CD8+ T cells from blood. The receptor set was obtained from a middle-aged woman in good health.

This clonotype occurred many times. The J gene is TRBJ2-2, the V gene TRBV5-1; D is unresolved. The length of the CDR3 is 15 residues. The ends were cut back, 5 bases at V and 0 bases at J, with 11 bases in the middle. Germline V gene data show CDR1 as SGHRS and CDR2 as YFSETQ. The CDR3 here is CASSGGKTNTGELFF. CDR3 nucleotide sequence: TGCGCCAGCAGTGGCGGAAAGACGAACACCGGGGAGCTGTTTTTT.

This clonotype has ten or more counts. V is TRBV4-1 and J is TRBJ1-5; D might be TRBD1 (5 bases). Germline CDR1 and CDR2: MGHRA and YSYEKL. The germline V and J ends were trimmed by 6 bases and 3 bases, with 15 bases remaining between them. This CDR3 spans 15 amino acids. CDR3 sequence reads: CASSHTAGINQPQHF. CDR3 DNA: TGCGCCAGCAGTCATACCGCAGGGATCAATCAGCCCCAGCATTTT.

There are many counts of this clonotype. The rearrangement links TRBV7-9 to TRBJ1-1, with D perhaps matching TRBD1 (5 bases). The CDR3 spans 15 residues. V gave up 3 bases and J gave up 6 bases, with 17 bases separating them. Germline loops: CDR1 SEHNR, CDR2 FQNEAQ (reference sequence). The CDR3: CASSLVSGSSPEAFF. For the CDR3, the DNA is TGTGCCAGCAGCTTGGTTTCAGGGTCTAGCCCTGAAGCTTTCTTT.

This clonotype was counted at least ten times. The V gene is TRBV20-1, the J gene TRBJ2-1; 9 nucleotides align to TRBD2. Germline V gene sequence: CDR1 DFQATT, CDR2 SNEGSKA (reference sequence). This CDR3 comprises 14 residues. Unmatched junction bases numbered 8, after V lost 6 bases and J lost 5 bases. For the CDR3, the DNA is TGCAGTGCGGTATGGATAGCGGGGGACAATGAGCAGTTCTTC. This encodes CSAVWIAGDNEQFF.

The table lists this clonotype with many counts. This rearrangement joins TRBV7-2 to TRBJ2-1; 8 bases match TRBD2. The CDR3 contains 17 residues. Per the germline V gene, CDR1 is SGHTA and CDR2 is FQGNSA. V was pared by 5 bases and J by 4 bases, with 13 bases of the junction left unmatched. CDR3 in amino acids: CASSPRLTGGIYNEQFF. The CDR3 DNA follows: TGTGCCAGCAGCCCGCGACTCACGGGGGGGATTTACAATGAGCAGTTCTTC.

This clonotype was seen many times. V is TRBV24-1 and J is TRBJ2-1, with D possibly called TRBD1 or TRBD2 (5 bases each). The ends were cut back, 2 bases at V and 9 bases at J, with 13 bases in the middle. The CDR3 totals 14 residues. CDR1 and CDR2 from the germline V gene are KGHDR and SFDVKD. CDR3 in amino acids: CATSDYNAGGEQFF. The CDR3 nucleotides read TGTGCCACCAGTGATTATAACGCTGGGGGTGAGCAGTTCTTC.

This clonotype has a count of ten or more. The rearrangement links TRBV20-1 to TRBJ2-1, with 9 bases fitting TRBD2. This CDR3 contains 14 residues. The germline V gene has CDR1 DFQATT and CDR2 SNEGSKA (reference sequence). Unmatched junction bases numbered 7, after V lost 0 bases and J lost 10 bases. The chain's CDR3 is CSARDLAGGREQFF. CDR3 nucleotide sequence: TGCAGTGCTAGAGATTTGGCGGGAGGGCGGGAGCAGTTCTTC.

The sample holds many counts of this clonotype. V is TRBV5-1 and J is TRBJ2-2, with D unclear. The CDR3 spans 15 residues. The V end lost 6 bases, the J end lost 1 base, and 13 bases lay between the germline ends. CDR1 and CDR2 from the germline V gene are SGHRS and YFSETQ. DNA of the CDR3: TGCGCCAGCACCGAACGTGGAGAGAACACCGGGGAGCTGTTTTTT. Residues: CASTERGENTGELFF.

This clonotype was seen repeatedly, ten times or more. This chain links TRBV12-3 or TRBV12-4 with TRBJ2-5, with D hard to call. V was pared by 7 bases and J by 5 bases, with 14 bases between. The CDR3 contains 13 residues. CDR3 loop: CASMEGIRETQYF. The CDR3 region has the DNA TGTGCCAGCATGGAAGGGATAAGGGAGACCCAGTACTTC.

This clonotype has ten or more counts. The rearrangement links TRBV5-1 to TRBJ2-1; D gene uncertain. The V and J ends lost 4 bases and 0 bases respectively, with 2 bases between them. Germline CDR1 is SGHRS and CDR2 is YFSETQ. This CDR3 contains 12 residues. In DNA, the CDR3 is TGCGCCAGCAGCGCCTCCTACAATGAGCAGTTCTTC. It codes for CASSASYNEQFF. The entire variable domain, with the rest obtained from reference TRBV5-1 and TRBJ2-1, is as follows: KAGVTQTPRYLIKTRGQQVTLSCSPISGHRSVSWYQQTPGQGLQFLFEYFSETQRNKGNFPGRFSGRQFSNSRSEMNVSTLELGDSALYLCASSASYNEQFFGPGTRLTVL.

This clonotype is categorized as medium-sized. The rearrangement joins TRBV6-6 to TRBJ1-2; possible D gene TRBD1, 6 bases. V lost 6 bases, J lost 6 bases, and 8 bases lay in between. This CDR3 is 11 amino acids long. Per germline, CDR1 MNHNY and CDR2 SVGAGI (reference sequence). The DNA of the CDR3 is TGTGCCAGCAGCTCAGGGGATGGCTACACCTTC. It yields the protein CASSSGDGYTF.

This clonotype has a count of ten or more. V usage is TRBV10-2 and J usage is TRBJ2-5; 7 bases line up with TRBD2. V shed 5 bases and J 2 bases; nucleotides not matched to a gene: 8. Germline CDR1 reads WSHSY; CDR2 reads SAAADI. CDR3 length: 15 residues. DNA of the CDR3: TGCGCCAGCAGTCCTAGCGGAGGCGAACAAGAGACCCAGTACTTC. It yields the protein CASSPSGGEQETQYF.

The chain has TRBV30 and TRBJ2-1; TRBD2 matches at 9 bases. This CDR3 spans 13 amino acids. The V and J ends lost 3 bases and 8 bases, in that order; junction bases with no gene match: 5. Germline loops: CDR1 GTSNPN, CDR2 SVGIG (reference sequence). The chain's CDR3 is CAWSSGLAYEQFF. In nucleotides, the CDR3 is TGTGCCTGGAGCAGCGGACTAGCGTATGAGCAGTTCTTC.

There are many counts of this clonotype. This chain uses TRBV5-1 with TRBJ2-7; D gene uncertain. The germline V gene encodes CDR1 SGHRS and CDR2 YFSETQ. V dropped 0 bases and J dropped 4 bases, with 8 bases sitting between them. The CDR3 covers 13 residues. CDR3 amino acids: CASSLGFLYEQYF. CDR3 nucleotide sequence: TGCGCCAGCAGCTTGGGCTTTTTGTACGAGCAGTACTTC.

In its sample, this clonotype is large. The CDR3 sequence: CASSFNDGNYEQYF. The CDR3 bases are TGCGCCAGCAGCTTTAACGACGGAAACTACGAGCAGTACTTC. This sequence joins TRBV5-1 and TRBJ2-7; D unresolved. This CDR3 contains 14 residues. Germline CDR1 is SGHRS and CDR2 is YFSETQ. The V gene lost 2 bases and the J gene lost 3 bases, with 12 bases spanning the gap.

A note on this clonotype: This may be a read error, as it is one base from a much larger clone. The V gene is TRBV28, the J gene TRBJ2-3; 8 bases align to TRBD1. The CDR3 covers 14 residues. V was clipped by 6 bases and J by 5 bases; unmatched bases: 7. The germline V gene encodes CDR1 MDHEN and CDR2 SYDVKM. CDR3 sequence (DNA): TGTGCCAGCAGATGGACAGGGTACGTAGATACGCAGTATTTT. Its translation is CASRWTGYVDTQYF.

This clonotype was seen ten or more times. This chain uses TRBV6-2 or TRBV6-3 with TRBJ2-1; no reliable D call. The CDR3 is 11 amino acids. Germline V lookup: CDR1 MNHEY, CDR2 SVGEGT. Trimming took off 2 bases at V and 10 bases at J, with 6 bases between the two ends. CDR3 bases: TGTGCCAGCAGTTACGGAGAAGAGCAGTTCTTC. This gives the protein CASSYGEEQFF.

Many counts were recorded for this clonotype. The gene calls are TRBV7-9 and TRBJ2-1; 7 nucleotides line up with TRBD2. V lost 4 bases, J lost 5 bases, and 8 bases stayed unmatched. CDR3 length equals 15 residues. Germline CDR1 reads SEHNR; CDR2 reads FQNEAQ (reference sequence). DNA of the CDR3: TGTGCCAGCAGCTCCGGGACTACAACCCACAATGAGCAGTTCTTC. It is translated as CASSSGTTTHNEQFF.

Judged by abundance, this clonotype is medium-sized. The genes are TRBV7-3 and TRBJ2-2; D remains unclear. Trimming removed 2 bases at V and 3 bases at J, with 10 bases between. CDR1 SGHTA and CDR2 FQGTGA come from the germline V gene. This CDR3 region has 15 residues. CDR3: CASSLGPAYTGELFF. The CDR3 region has the DNA TGTGCCAGCAGCTTAGGTCCAGCGTACACCGGGGAGCTGTTTTTT.

This clonotype was recorded at least ten times. The rearrangement joins TRBV29-1 to TRBJ2-2; D gene ambiguous. This CDR3 is 13 amino acids long. V lost 5 bases and J 5 bases, leaving 12 bases between the germline ends. Germline assignment: CDR1 SQVTM and CDR2 ANQGSEA. DNA for the CDR3: TGCAGCGTTCCCGGTAAGGGAACCGGGGAGCTGTTTTTT. Amino acids: CSVPGKGTGELFF.

There are many counts of this clonotype. The chain employs TRBV7-6 and TRBJ2-1; TRBD2 matches 11 bases. This CDR3 has 17 amino acids. V dropped 6 bases and J dropped 4; count of bases not matched to a gene: 11. The germline V gene encodes CDR1 SGHVS and CDR2 FNYEAQ. In DNA, the CDR3 is TGTGCCAGCAGTTATACTAGCGGGAGAGCCCTATACAATGAGCAGTTCTTC. Amino acids: CASSYTSGRALYNEQFF.

This clonotype was counted many times. V usage is TRBV19 and J usage is TRBJ2-7; D tentatively fits TRBD1 or TRBD2 (5 bases each). The CDR3 loop spans 13 amino acids. Germline V CDR1 and CDR2: LNHDA, SQIVND (reference sequence). Trimming took 5 bases from V and 3 from J, leaving 11 bases between them. The CDR3 loop is CASSAGANYEQYF. The CDR3 DNA is TGTGCCAGTAGTGCCGGGGCCAACTACGAGCAGTACTTC. Based on the CDR3 plus reference TRBV19 and TRBJ2-7, the full variable domain is DGGITQSPKYLFRKEGQNVTLSCEQNLNHDAMYWYRQDPGQGLRLIYYSQIVNDFQKGDIAEGYSVSREKKESFPLTVTSAQKNPTAFYLCASSAGANYEQYFGPGTRLTVT.

In this sample, this clonotype turned up many times. The chain carries TRBV6-6 and TRBJ2-1; no clear D gene. Per germline, CDR1 MNHNY and CDR2 SVGAGI (reference sequence). The CDR3 is made up of 14 amino acids. The V and J ends lost 5 bases and 4 bases respectively, with 12 bases between them. CDR3 sequence: CASSPSEEYNEQFF. CDR3 in DNA: TGTGCCAGCAGTCCCAGCGAAGAATACAATGAGCAGTTCTTC.

This clonotype was counted ten times or more. This chain connects TRBV2 to TRBJ2-7; maybe TRBD1 (6 bases). The CDR3 contains 18 residues. Trimming cost V 4 bases and J 2 bases, with 24 bases left between them. CDR1 and CDR2 from the germline V gene are SNHLY and FYNNEI. The CDR3 nucleotides read TGTGCCAGCAGTGTGGTCCCCATCGGGACACCAATGGCCTACGAGCAGTACTTC. It codes for CASSVVPIGTPMAYEQYF. Full variable domain (rest looked up from reference TRBV2 and TRBJ2-7): EPEVTQTPSHQVTQMGQEVILRCVPISNHLYFYWYRQILGQKVEFLVSFYNNEISEKSEIFDDQFSVERPDGSNFTLKIRSTKLEDSAMYFCASSVVPIGTPMAYEQYFGPGTRLTVT.

This clonotype was detected many times. The chain employs TRBV29-1 and TRBJ2-7; D perhaps matches TRBD2 (6 bases). With 6 bases removed from V and 5 bases from J, the gap between germline ends came to 20 bases. CDR1 SQVTM and CDR2 ANQGSEA come from the germline V gene. The CDR3 consists of 14 residues. The CDR3 is CSVSIGTAPHEQYF. CDR3 nucleotide sequence: TGCAGCGTCTCCATCGGGACTGCCCCCCACGAGCAGTACTTC.

This clonotype has at least ten counts. The chain employs TRBV5-1 and TRBJ2-7; either TRBD1 or TRBD2 may supply D (5 bases each). Germline V gene data show CDR1 as SGHRS and CDR2 as YFSETQ. The CDR3 contains 14 residues. V shed 5 bases and J shed 2 bases, with 14 bases lying between them. The CDR3 DNA reads TGCGCCAGCAGACACCGGGACGGGACCTACGAGCAGTACTTC. Protein: CASRHRDGTYEQYF.

The rearrangement uses TRBV5-1 and TRBJ2-1, with D possibly matching TRBD1 (5 bases). The germline V and J ends were trimmed by 1 base and 8 bases, with 16 bases remaining between them. The germline CDR1 and CDR2 sequences are SGHRS and YFSETQ. The CDR3 sequence is 15 residues long. This CDR3 reads CASSLTGPSGDEQFF. In nucleotides, the CDR3 is TGCGCCAGCAGCTTGACAGGACCTTCAGGCGATGAGCAGTTCTTC.

This clonotype was seen many times. The chain links TRBV12-3 or TRBV12-4 to TRBJ1-1; 10 bases map to TRBD1. With V trimmed by 3 bases and J by 8 bases, 6 bases remained unmatched. The CDR3 length is 14 residues. CDR3 sequence (DNA): TGTGCCAGCAGTTTTAGGGACAGGGGTTTCGAAGCTTTCTTT. This gives the protein CASSFRDRGFEAFF.

The table lists this clonotype with many counts. The J gene is TRBJ2-1, the V gene TRBV5-1; the D is unclear. Germline V CDR1 and CDR2: SGHRS, YFSETQ. CDR3 length equals 16 residues. Trimming took off 1 base at V and 8 bases at J, with 19 bases between the two ends. The DNA for the CDR3 is TGCGCCAGCAGCTTGCGGACCCTCCTGGAAGATCATGAGCAGTTCTTC. This encodes CASSLRTLLEDHEQFF.

At least ten counts were recorded for this clonotype. The rearrangement links TRBV29-1 to TRBJ2-5, with D perhaps matching TRBD1 or TRBD2 (5 bases each). Germline V lookup: CDR1 SQVTM, CDR2 ANQGSEA. The CDR3 consists of 14 residues. The V gene lost 2 bases and the J gene lost 1 base, with 11 bases spanning the gap. The CDR3 loop is CSVEMGESQETQYF. CDR3 DNA: TGCAGCGTTGAAATGGGGGAGTCCCAAGAGACCCAGTACTTC. Complete variable domain (other parts from reference TRBV29-1 and TRBJ2-5): SAVISQKPSRDICQRGTSLTIQCQVDSQVTMMFWYRQQPGQSLTLIATANQGSEATYESGFVIDKFPISRPNLTFSTLTVSNMSPEDSSIYLCSVEMGESQETQYFGPGTRLLVL.

This clonotype has a count of ten or more. The chain employs TRBV29-1 and TRBJ2-5; D unresolved. The V end lost 5 bases, the J end lost 2 bases, and 9 bases lay between the germline ends. The CDR3 runs 12 residues. Germline V CDR1 and CDR2: SQVTM, ANQGSEA. The CDR3 bases are TGCAGCGTTCAGGCCGGGCAAGAGACCCAGTACTTC. This sequence encodes CSVQAGQETQYF. Based on the CDR3 plus reference TRBV29-1 and TRBJ2-5, the full variable domain is SAVISQKPSRDICQRGTSLTIQCQVDSQVTMMFWYRQQPGQSLTLIATANQGSEATYESGFVIDKFPISRPNLTFSTLTVSNMSPEDSSIYLCSVQAGQETQYFGPGTRLLVL.

There are many counts of this clonotype. The chain links TRBV11-2 to TRBJ2-5; 8 bases agree with TRBD2. The CDR3 has 15 residues. V was clipped by 6 bases and J by 5 bases; unmatched bases: 11. Looked up from germline, CDR1 is SGHAT and CDR2 is FQNNGV. The CDR3 spells CASRESGSLPETQYF. The CDR3 DNA sequence: TGTGCCAGCAGAGAAAGCGGGAGCCTCCCCGAGACCCAGTACTTC. The full variable domain, in which reference TRBV11-2 and TRBJ2-5 provide the parts outside the CDR3, is EAGVAQSPRYKIIEKRQSVAFWCNPISGHATLYWYQQILGQGPKLLIQFQNNGVVDDSQLPKDRFSAERLKGVDSTLKIQPAKLEDSAVYLCASRESGSLPETQYFGPGTRLLVL.